This passage covers 29 T cell receptor beta chains from one sample sequenced in a study of CD4 T cells in relation to SARS-CoV-2 and coronaviruses. These receptors are not linked to any known antigen. Some clones are missing from TCRdb's copy, which holds only in-frame ones; the method was immunoSEQ multiplex PCR. The table has tens of thousands of clones, more than 60% seen once. CD4+ T cells from unexposed donors were obtained before the COVID-19 pandemic (2011-2018). After nine to ten days of culture, CD4+ T cells were isolated. The sequenced sample was CD4+ T cells from PBMCs, cultured in vitro. All receptors derive from a human donor in good health.

The chain uses TRBV4-2 and TRBJ2-7; 14 bases agree with TRBD2. Germline CDR1 LGHNA, CDR2 YNFKEQ. This CDR3 has 15 amino acids. Trimming removed 4 bases from V and 6 bases from J; junction bases left unmatched: 5. The CDR3 here is CASSRRLAGGLEQYF. The DNA for the CDR3 is TGTGCCAGCAGCCGTAGACTAGCGGGAGGGCTCGAGCAGTACTTC.

The chain combines TRBV7-8 with TRBJ1-1; a possible D gene is TRBD1 (6 bases). V dropped 6 bases and J dropped 6 bases, with 14 bases sitting between them. Per germline, CDR1 SGHVS and CDR2 FQNEAQ. The CDR3 loop spans 13 amino acids. CDR3 coding DNA: TGTGCCAGCAGAGATACAGGGAAGGCTGAAGCTTTCTTT. As protein: CASRDTGKAEAFF.

The chain employs TRBV19 and TRBJ2-5; 10 positions match TRBD1. Per the germline V gene, CDR1 is LNHDA and CDR2 is SQIVND (reference sequence). J lost 1 base, V lost 5 bases, and 1 base had no gene match. CDR3 length: 14 residues. The CDR3 reads CASSDRGLQETQYF. In nucleotides, the CDR3 is TGTGCCAGTAGTGACAGGGGGCTCCAAGAGACCCAGTACTTC.

This clone counts as medium-sized. CDR3 nucleotide sequence: TGCGCCAGCAGCCAAGGAGGGGCATCCTACGAGCAGTACTTC. It yields the protein CASSQGGASYEQYF. The gene calls are TRBV4-1 and TRBJ2-7; D might be TRBD1 or TRBD2, each matching 5 bases. This CDR3 is built from 14 residues. The ends were cut back, 1 base at V and 1 base at J, with 8 bases in the middle. The germline CDR1 and CDR2 sequences are MGHRA and YSYEKL.

The chain recombines TRBV5-1 with TRBJ2-5; 11 positions match TRBD1. Germline CDR1 and CDR2: SGHRS and YFSETQ. The CDR3 extends over 14 amino acids. V was clipped by 3 bases and J by 5 bases; unmatched bases: 3. The CDR3 nucleotides are TGCGCCAGCAGCTCCGGACAGGGGGCCGAGACCCAGTACTTC. Residues: CASSSGQGAETQYF.

This chain connects TRBV27 to TRBJ2-7; 8 bases match TRBD2. The ends lost 3 bases at V and 7 bases at J; junction bases unmatched: 5. Germline loops: CDR1 MNHEY, CDR2 SMNVEV (reference sequence). The CDR3 totals 13 residues. The CDR3: CASSFRGGEEQYF. The CDR3, as DNA: TGTGCCAGCAGTTTCCGGGGGGGGGAAGAGCAGTACTTC.

The chain carries TRBV5-1 and TRBJ2-7; 7 bases line up with TRBD2. The germline V gene has CDR1 SGHRS and CDR2 YFSETQ. This CDR3 contains 16 residues. J gave up 1 base and V 0 bases, and 7 bases lay outside the gene matches. For the CDR3, the DNA is TGCGCCAGCAGCTTGGATCTAGCGGCTCTATCCTACGAGCAGTACTTC. Protein product: CASSLDLAALSYEQYF. The variable domain in full, completed from reference TRBV5-1 and TRBJ2-7, reads KAGVTQTPRYLIKTRGQQVTLSCSPISGHRSVSWYQQTPGQGLQFLFEYFSETQRNKGNFPGRFSGRQFSNSRSEMNVSTLELGDSALYLCASSLDLAALSYEQYFGPGTRLTVT.

The V gene is TRBV12-5, the J gene TRBJ2-5; 8 bases match TRBD2. Germline trimming cut 6 bases from V and 1 base from J; bases unmatched to any gene: 7. This CDR3 spans 15 amino acids. The germline gives CDR1 LGHNT, CDR2 FRNRAP. CDR3 coding DNA: TGTGCTAGTGGCCCCCTGGGACTAGGCCAAGAGACCCAGTACTTC. Translated: CASGPLGLGQETQYF. The whole variable domain, filled in from reference TRBV12-5 and TRBJ2-5, reads DARVTQTPRHKVTEMGQEVTMRCQPILGHNTVFWYRQTMMQGLELLAYFRNRAPLDDSGMPKDRFSAEMPDATLATLKIQPSEPRDSAVYFCASGPLGLGQETQYFGPGTRLLVL.

The chain joins TRBV24-1 to TRBJ2-5; the D gene is possibly TRBD2 (5 bases). The CDR3 runs to 15 residues. Trimming removed 4 bases at V and 4 bases at J, with 15 bases between. In germline, CDR1 is KGHDR, CDR2 SFDVKD. CDR3 amino acids: CATSDLVRGRETQYF. Written as DNA, the CDR3 is TGTGCCACCAGTGACCTGGTCCGGGGAAGAGAGACCCAGTACTTC.

This clone occurred once. The chain joins TRBV2 to TRBJ2-3; TRBD1 is a possible D gene (5 bases). CDR1 is SNHLY, CDR2 FYNNEI, per germline. The CDR3 has 14 residues. The ends were cut back, 3 bases at V and 4 bases at J, with 11 bases in the middle. CDR3 sequence reads: CASSEGPPADTQYF. CDR3 DNA: TGTGCCAGCAGTGAGGGGCCGCCGGCAGATACGCAGTATTTT.

J is TRBJ1-1 and V is TRBV9; D gene uncertain. Per the germline V gene, CDR1 is SGDLS and CDR2 is YYNGEE. With 4 bases removed from V and 7 bases from J, the gap between germline ends came to 17 bases. The CDR3 has 14 amino acids. CDR3 DNA sequence: TGTGCCAGCAGCAGGGTAACCGGACGGAATGAAGCTTTCTTT. Amino acids: CASSRVTGRNEAFF.

This chain uses TRBV5-4 with TRBJ1-6, with a possible D match to TRBD1 (6 bases). This CDR3 comprises 16 residues. V dropped 4 bases and J dropped 7 bases, with 18 bases sitting between them. Germline loops: CDR1 SGHNT, CDR2 YYREEE (reference sequence). CDR3 nucleotide sequence: TGTGCCAGCAGCGTGAGGGGGGCTGGGGGGAATTCACCCCTCCACTTT. Translation: CASSVRGAGGNSPLHF.

The genes are TRBV10-2 and TRBJ1-1, with a weak D call TRBD1 (5 bases). Between the trimmed V and J ends, which lost 5 bases and 4 bases, there was a span of 11 bases. Germline V gives CDR1 WSHSY, CDR2 SAAADI. The CDR3 runs to 13 residues. For the CDR3, the DNA is TGCGCCAGCAGTAGGGCAGGGCCCACTGAAGCTTTCTTT. The encoded protein is CASSRAGPTEAFF.

Here the CDR3 reads CASSKGQADTQYF. In nucleotides, the CDR3 is TGTGCCAGCAGCAAAGGACAGGCAGATACGCAGTATTTT. The rearrangement joins TRBV21-1 to TRBJ2-3; the D call TRBD1 from the table was never checked on the DNA. TRBV21-1 is listed as a pseudogene. CDR3 size: 13 residues.

The gene calls are TRBV19 and TRBJ2-1; D is uncertain. The CDR3 covers 14 residues. Trimming stripped 2 bases from V and 6 bases from J, with 11 bases between. In germline, CDR1 is LNHDA, CDR2 SQIVND (reference sequence). The CDR3 here is CASSITHSLNEQFF. The CDR3 region has the DNA TGTGCCAGTAGTATAACTCACTCGCTCAATGAGCAGTTCTTC.

This chain links TRBV29-1 with TRBJ2-1; TRBD1 or TRBD2 may be the D gene (5 bases each). V lost 4 bases to trimming and J lost 0 bases, with 10 bases between them. This CDR3 contains 14 residues. Germline V gene sequence: CDR1 SQVTM, CDR2 ANQGSEA. The CDR3 nucleotides are TGCAGCGTTGGGGGGTCAAGCTCCTACAATGAGCAGTTCTTC. Amino acids: CSVGGSSSYNEQFF.

This rearrangement joins TRBV19 to TRBJ1-1, with 8 bases aligning to TRBD1. Germline CDR1 is LNHDA and CDR2 is SQIVND (reference sequence). Germline trimming cut 5 bases from V and 1 base from J; bases unmatched to any gene: 3. The CDR3 consists of 14 residues. In nucleotides, the CDR3 is TGTGCCAGTAGTGCCGGGACAGGGAACACTGAAGCTTTCTTT. Residues: CASSAGTGNTEAFF.

The rearrangement joins TRBV12-3 or TRBV12-4 to TRBJ1-5; D is ambiguous. The length of the CDR3 is 12 residues. V dropped 4 bases and J dropped 5 bases, with 6 bases sitting between them. CDR3 DNA sequence: TGTGCCAGCAGTTACCCGGATCAGCCCCAGCATTTT. Protein sequence: CASSYPDQPQHF.

The chain combines TRBV15 with TRBJ1-1; D call uncertain. This CDR3 has 14 amino acids. Trimming stripped 1 base from V and 5 bases from J, with 11 bases between. CDR1 and CDR2 (germline): LNHNV, YYDKDF (reference sequence). In DNA, the CDR3 is TGTGCCACCAGCAGAGTTAGGATCGGGACTGAAGCTTTCTTT. It codes for CATSRVRIGTEAFF.

This clone was counted only a few times. The gene calls are TRBV5-4 and TRBJ2-1; either TRBD1 or TRBD2 may supply D (7 bases each). The CDR3 is 16 residues long. V was shortened by 4 bases and J by 3 bases, with 17 bases between the two germline ends. Germline V gives CDR1 SGHNT, CDR2 YYREEE (reference sequence). For the CDR3, the DNA is TGTGCCAGCAGCCCCGGGGGGACAGCCCTCTACAATGAGCAGTTCTTC. Translating it yields CASSPGGTALYNEQFF.

The chain is built from TRBV7-9 and TRBJ2-2; a possible D gene is TRBD1 (8 bases). Trimming removed 2 bases at V and 4 bases at J, with 14 bases between. CDR1 SEHNR and CDR2 FQNEAQ come from the germline V gene (reference sequence). The CDR3 runs 16 residues. CDR3 coding DNA: TGTGCCAGCAGCTTAACAGGGGGGGTGCGCACCGGGGAGCTGTTTTTT. It specifies CASSLTGGVRTGELFF.

The chain links TRBV5-1 to TRBJ1-5; D gene ambiguous. The length of the CDR3 is 15 residues. V lost 0 bases to trimming and J lost 0 bases, with 7 bases between them. Germline values: CDR1 SGHRS, CDR2 YFSETQ. Here the CDR3 DNA reads TGCGCCAGCAGCTTGGCGGGGAGTAGCAATCAGCCCCAGCATTTT. It is translated as CASSLAGSSNQPQHF.

V usage is TRBV5-5 and J usage is TRBJ1-3; D may be TRBD1 (5 bases). The CDR3 length is 15 residues. Germline-derived CDR1 and CDR2 are SGHKS and YYEKEE (reference sequence). V was trimmed by 1 base and J by 0 bases, leaving 8 bases between them. The CDR3 DNA reads as TGTGCCAGCAGCTTGTGGGACTCCTCTGGAAACACCATATATTTT. The encoded protein is CASSLWDSSGNTIYF.

This sequence joins TRBV3-1 (or the pseudogene TRBV3-2) and TRBJ2-3, with 9 positions matching TRBD2. The CDR3 loop spans 15 amino acids. Germline V gene data show CDR1 as LGHDT and CDR2 as YNNKEL (reference sequence). The V segment lost 4 bases and the J segment 0 bases; nucleotides outside the gene matches: 2. CDR3 DNA sequence: TGTGCCAGCAGCCGAACTAGCGGGAGCACAGATACGCAGTATTTT. It codes for CASSRTSGSTDTQYF.

CDR3 sequence: CASSLGGRQYTEAFF. CDR3 nucleotides: TGTGCCAGCAGCTTAGGGGGGCGGCAGTACACTGAAGCTTTCTTT. The chain links TRBV11-3 to TRBJ1-1; D possibly corresponds to TRBD1 (6 bases). Germline V gives CDR1 SGHNT, CDR2 YENEEA. V gave up 1 base and J gave up 3 bases, with 12 bases separating them. This CDR3 has 15 residues. Variable domain in full (rest from reference TRBV11-3 and TRBJ1-1): EAGVVQSPRYKIIEKKQPVAFWCNPISGHNTLYWYLQNLGQGPELLIRYENEEAVDDSQLPKDRFSAERLKGVDSTLKIQPAELGDSAVYLCASSLGGRQYTEAFFGQGTRLTVV.

V gene TRBV7-9 combines with J gene TRBJ1-3; a possible D gene is TRBD1 (5 bases). The CDR3 runs to 16 residues. Germline CDR1 SEHNR, CDR2 FQNEAQ (reference sequence). The V gene lost 5 bases and the J gene lost 4 bases, with 18 bases spanning the gap. The CDR3 reads CASSRDAGARGNTIYF. CDR3 DNA sequence: TGTGCCAGCAGCCGAGATGCTGGGGCGCGGGGAAACACCATATATTTT. Filled out from reference TRBV7-9 and TRBJ1-3, the complete variable domain reads DTGVSQNPRHKITKRGQNVTFRCDPISEHNRLYWYRQTLGQGPEFLTYFQNEAQLEKSRLLSDRFSAERPKGSFSTLEIQRTEQGDSAMYLCASSRDAGARGNTIYFGEGSWLTVV.

The V call is TRBV6-6, the J call TRBJ1-2; D remains unclear. The CDR3 contains 16 residues. V was clipped by 0 bases and J by 0 bases, with 11 bases between them. The germline V gene encodes CDR1 MNHNY and CDR2 SVGAGI (reference sequence). The CDR3 DNA is TGTGCCAGCAGTTACTCCGAGGAACTCCCTAACTATGGCTACACCTTC. Its protein is CASSYSEELPNYGYTF.

The V gene is TRBV5-5, the J gene TRBJ2-1; D might be TRBD1 (6 bases). The CDR3 sequence is 15 residues long. Germline assignment: CDR1 SGHKS and CDR2 YYEKEE (reference sequence). V was pared by 1 base and J by 9 bases, with 17 bases between. DNA of the CDR3: TGTGCCAGCAGCTTGCGAAGGACAGACGAGAGTGAGCAGTTCTTC. It yields the protein CASSLRRTDESEQFF.

This chain connects TRBV3-1 (or the pseudogene TRBV3-2) to TRBJ1-5; 7 positions match TRBD1. CDR3 length: 14 residues. CDR1 LGHDT and CDR2 YNNKEL come from the germline V gene (reference sequence). V was clipped by 4 bases and J by 6 bases; unmatched bases: 6. CDR3 DNA sequence: TGTGCCAGCAGCCTAAACAGGGGCGGTCAGCCCCAGCATTTT. This sequence encodes CASSLNRGGQPQHF.